The 8 T cell receptor beta chains reported below all come from one sample, sequenced in a study of T cell repertoires in ileal Crohn's disease. Clones were sequenced by immunoSEQ multiplex PCR, and TCRdb holds only the in-frame ones, with some missing. The table has fewer than 20,000 clones, around 88% seen once. Sample: ileal tissue. The receptors here all came from an adult with Crohn's disease.

The gene calls are TRBV7-6 and TRBJ2-1, with D perhaps matching TRBD2 (6 bases). The V gene's germline CDR1 is SGHVS and CDR2 FNYEAQ. This CDR3 has 17 residues. V lost 5 bases and J lost 0, with 17 bases in between. The CDR3 here is CASSHRGSQGSYNEQFF. DNA for the CDR3: TGTGCCAGCAGCCATCGGGGGTCCCAGGGCTCCTACAATGAGCAGTTCTTC.

The J gene is TRBJ1-5, the V gene TRBV4-2, with D tentatively TRBD1 (5 bases). The CDR3 consists of 14 residues. Germline CDR1 is LGHNA and CDR2 is YNFKEQ. The germline V and J ends were trimmed by 1 base and 4 bases, with 8 bases remaining between them. Written as DNA, the CDR3 is TGTGCCAGCAGCCAAGTAGGGGAAAATCAGCCCCAGCATTTT. It yields the protein CASSQVGENQPQHF.

This clone was seen more than once but under ten times. The chain carries TRBV2 and TRBJ2-7; 7 bases are a match to TRBD2. CDR1 is SNHLY, CDR2 FYNNEI, per germline. V was pared by 4 bases and J by 3 bases, with 9 bases of the junction left unmatched. There are 15 residues in the CDR3. CDR3 sequence: CASSVRSGGYYEQYF. The DNA for the CDR3 is TGTGCCAGCAGTGTCCGGTCGGGAGGCTACTACGAGCAGTACTTC.

V usage is TRBV29-1 and J usage is TRBJ2-2; tentatively, D is TRBD2 (5 bases). This CDR3 region has 13 residues. The V end was cut by 3 bases, the J end by 7 bases, with 12 bases between. Per germline, CDR1 SQVTM and CDR2 ANQGSEA. CDR3 loop: CSVEASRDGELFF. CDR3 nucleotides: TGCAGCGTTGAGGCTAGCCGAGACGGGGAGCTGTTTTTT.

The V gene is TRBV6-1, the J gene TRBJ2-1; D might be TRBD1 (6 bases). Germline assignment: CDR1 MNHNS and CDR2 SASEGT. The CDR3 contains 10 residues. Trimming took off 10 bases at V and 16 bases at J, with 17 bases between the two ends. CDR3 nucleotides: TGTGCCACGCAGGGGTTCTCTTACTTCTTC. It yields the protein CATQGFSYFF.

This sequence joins TRBV27 and TRBJ1-4; D ambiguous. Trimming removed 6 bases at V and 8 bases at J, with 19 bases between. Germline CDR1 reads MNHEY; CDR2 reads SMNVEV (reference sequence). The CDR3 totals 15 residues. The CDR3 region has the DNA TGTGCCAGCAGGGCCAGTTTTTGGGCGCCGGAAAAACTGTTTTTT. Its protein product is CASRASFWAPEKLFF.

The rearrangement joins TRBV18 to TRBJ2-2, with D tentatively TRBD1 (5 bases). This CDR3 has 13 amino acids. CDR1 is KGHSH and CDR2 is LQKENI in the germline V gene. V was trimmed by 2 bases and J by 6 bases, leaving 7 bases between them. For the CDR3, the DNA is TGTGCCAGCTCACCATCCAGGGCCGGGGAGCTGTTTTTT. Amino acid sequence: CASSPSRAGELFF.

The chain recombines TRBV9 with TRBJ1-3, with 10 bases identical to TRBD1. Per germline, CDR1 SGDLS and CDR2 YYNGEE. Trimming removed 3 bases from V and 4 bases from J; junction bases left unmatched: 4. There are 15 residues in the CDR3. CDR3 residues: CASSESGQGGNTIYF. In DNA form, the CDR3 reads TGTGCCAGCAGCGAATCGGGACAGGGGGGAAACACCATATATTTT.